Each of the 15 T cell receptor beta chains below was sequenced from the same sample in a study of T cells after yellow fever vaccination. TCRdb recomputed calls from the 5' RACE reads with MiXCR, one row per CDR3 protein. The repertoire has about 45,000 distinct CDR3 sequences, 5.5% to 8% of them found once; the top ten carry 10%. This sample comprised PBMCs, either bulk or a sorted T-cell subset (CD4+, CD8+, memory, or dextramer-sorted; not recorded which), obtained 45 days after the yellow fever booster vaccination. Every receptor here comes from a man younger than 45 who received the YFV17D yellow fever vaccine.

In this sample, this clonotype turned up many times. This sequence joins TRBV20-1 and TRBJ1-5; perhaps TRBD1 as D (5 bases). This CDR3 contains 12 residues. Looked up from germline, CDR1 is DFQATT and CDR2 is SNEGSKA (reference sequence). Trimming left V 3 bases short and J 7 bases short, with 10 bases between. The DNA of the CDR3 is TGCAGTGCTAGGGCAGGGAACCAGCCCCAGCATTTT. Amino acids: CSARAGNQPQHF.

This chain joins TRBV29-1 and TRBJ1-4, with D hard to call. V was clipped by 6 bases and J by 8 bases, with 13 bases between them. The germline CDR1 and CDR2 sequences are SQVTM and ANQGSEA. The length of the CDR3 is 12 residues. CDR3: CSVALLGEKLFF. The CDR3 nucleotides read TGCAGCGTGGCACTCCTAGGGGAAAAACTGTTTTTT.

The table lists this clonotype with many counts. V usage is TRBV20-1 and J usage is TRBJ2-3, with 11 bases identical to TRBD2. This CDR3 spans 19 amino acids. The trim removed 3 bases at V and 1 base at J, leaving 15 bases unmatched. Germline V gene sequence: CDR1 DFQATT, CDR2 SNEGSKA (reference sequence). The CDR3 sequence: CSASPLLLAGEGGTDTQYF. The CDR3 nucleotides read TGCAGTGCTAGCCCCCTCTTACTAGCGGGAGAGGGTGGCACAGATACGCAGTATTTT.

This clonotype appeared many times. The chain has TRBV27 and TRBJ2-7; a weak D match, TRBD2 (6 bases). The CDR3 spans 13 residues. Germline CDR1 reads MNHEY; CDR2 reads SMNVEV (reference sequence). V lost 3 bases and J lost 11, with 17 bases in between. The CDR3: CASSFTTSSMEYF. The CDR3 region has the DNA TGTGCCAGCAGTTTTACGACTAGTTCGATGGAGTACTTC.

This clonotype occurred many times. J is TRBJ2-1 and V is TRBV28; 7 bases are shared with TRBD1. The CDR3 spans 13 residues. Germline-derived CDR1 and CDR2 are MDHEN and SYDVKM. V lost 6 bases to trimming and J lost 12 bases; unmatched junction nucleotides: 11. This CDR3 is CASSSPDRPRQFF. CDR3 DNA: TGTGCCAGCAGCTCTCCGGACAGGCCTAGGCAGTTCTTC.

This clonotype was recorded many times. The rearrangement joins TRBV12-3 or TRBV12-4 to TRBJ2-1; possible D gene TRBD1, 6 bases. The CDR3 spans 13 residues. Trimming left V 6 bases short and J 4 bases short, with 10 bases between. CDR3 bases: TGTGCCAGCAGCGCAGGGGTTTACAATGAGCAGTTCTTC. Translating it yields CASSAGVYNEQFF.

This clonotype was detected ten times or more. The chain couples TRBV20-1 to TRBJ2-5; 11 nucleotides align to TRBD2. This CDR3 is 14 amino acids long. The V gene's germline CDR1 is DFQATT and CDR2 SNEGSKA (reference sequence). The junction had 8 bases not matched to a gene; V was cut back by 6 bases and J by 5 bases. DNA of the CDR3: TGCAGTGCGGTAGCGGGAGGGGCGAAGGAGACCCAGTACTTC. It encodes CSAVAGGAKETQYF.

This clonotype was seen many times. The rearrangement uses TRBV5-1 and TRBJ1-2; no clear D gene. The CDR3 covers 13 residues. Germline V CDR1 and CDR2: SGHRS, YFSETQ. Trimming took 0 bases from V and 4 from J, leaving 7 bases between them. The CDR3 spells CASSLDVGYGYTF. The DNA of the CDR3 is TGCGCCAGCAGCTTGGACGTAGGCTATGGCTACACCTTC. Filled out from reference TRBV5-1 and TRBJ1-2, the complete variable domain reads KAGVTQTPRYLIKTRGQQVTLSCSPISGHRSVSWYQQTPGQGLQFLFEYFSETQRNKGNFPGRFSGRQFSNSRSEMNVSTLELGDSALYLCASSLDVGYGYTFGSGTRLTVV.

This clonotype was observed many times. This chain connects TRBV18 to TRBJ2-3; 9 bases agree with TRBD1. After removal of 3 bases from V and 7 bases from J, the junction contained 5 bases not matched to a gene. Germline V lookup: CDR1 KGHSH, CDR2 LQKENI. The CDR3 runs 14 residues. CDR3 residues: CASSPRTGEYTQYF. The CDR3 DNA reads as TGTGCCAGCTCACCGAGGACAGGGGAATATACGCAGTATTTT.

This clonotype showed up many times. The rearrangement joins TRBV5-5 to TRBJ2-5; D perhaps matches TRBD1 (5 bases). Germline CDR1 and CDR2: SGHKS and YYEKEE (reference sequence). The CDR3 has 13 amino acids. V gave up 0 bases and J gave up 5 bases, with 8 bases separating them. Here the CDR3 reads CASSLEGAETQYF. CDR3 sequence (DNA): TGTGCCAGCAGCTTGGAAGGGGCGGAGACCCAGTACTTC.

This chain joins TRBV6-1 and TRBJ2-1; the D gene is possibly TRBD1 (5 bases). The germline V and J ends were trimmed by 10 bases and 2 bases, with 18 bases remaining between them. CDR3 length equals 15 residues. Germline V gene data show CDR1 as MNHNS and CDR2 as SASEGT. CDR3: CATRAGIGTYNEQFF. The CDR3 nucleotides are TGTGCCACCCGTGCAGGGATAGGGACCTACAATGAGCAGTTCTTC.

In DNA form, the CDR3 reads TGCGCCAGCAGCTTGGGGACCTCACGGGCCGCCTACGAGCAGTACTTC. This codes for CASSLGTSRAAYEQYF. This chain connects TRBV5-1 to TRBJ2-7; D remains unclear. V shed 0 bases and J shed 2 bases, with 15 bases lying between them. The CDR3 length is 16 residues. The germline V gene has CDR1 SGHRS and CDR2 YFSETQ.

This clonotype was seen more than once but under ten times. This chain links TRBV2 with TRBJ1-6, with D tentatively TRBD1 (5 bases). With 6 bases removed from V and 7 bases from J, the gap between germline ends came to 19 bases. Germline lookup yields CDR1 SNHLY and CDR2 FYNNEI. The CDR3 is made up of 16 amino acids. In DNA, the CDR3 is TGTGCCAGCAGCGATTGGCCCTCAGGGAGGAATTCACCCCTCCACTTT. Protein sequence: CASSDWPSGRNSPLHF.

This clonotype appeared many times. This chain links TRBV7-9 with TRBJ2-1; D is uncertain. CDR3 length: 16 residues. V lost 0 bases and J lost 4, with 13 bases in between. Germline CDR1 reads SEHNR; CDR2 reads FQNEAQ (reference sequence). The CDR3: CASSLARRGIYNEQFF. In nucleotides, the CDR3 is TGTGCCAGCAGCTTAGCAAGGAGAGGAATATACAATGAGCAGTTCTTC.

This clonotype was recorded a few times. The chain joins TRBV7-2 to TRBJ2-7, with TRBD1 as a possible D gene (5 bases). The CDR3 loop spans 16 amino acids. Germline CDR1 reads SGHTA; CDR2 reads FQGNSA. Trimming stripped 5 bases from V and 0 bases from J, with 17 bases between. CDR3 region: CASSPRVWANSYEQYF. In DNA form, the CDR3 reads TGTGCCAGCAGCCCCAGGGTCTGGGCGAACTCCTACGAGCAGTACTTC. The whole variable domain, filled in from reference TRBV7-2 and TRBJ2-7, reads GAGVSQSPSNKVTEKGKDVELRCDPISGHTALYWYRQSLGQGLEFLIYFQGNSAPDKSGLPSDRFSAERTGGSVSTLTIQRTQQEDSAVYLCASSPRVWANSYEQYFGPGTRLTVT.